The T cell receptor (beta chain) described here comes from a study of blood T cell repertoires in COVID-19. About the research overall: Whether acute or convalescent, the COVID-19 samples came from the United States, Italy and Spain.

J gave up 1 base and V 5 bases, and 6 bases lay outside the gene matches. The CDR3 has 15 amino acids. Germline V gene data show CDR1 as MNHEY and CDR2 as SVGEGT. Cohorts were based on clinical histories the participants reported. Exposed enrollees had met someone with a PCR-confirmed or clinician-diagnosed COVID-19 case at some point within the 2 weeks before study entry. This clone was picked up one time. Original analysis: Amplification of reference gene primers was used by the study to estimate nucleated cell counts. TCRdb keeps only in-frame clones here, not all; method: immunoSEQ multiplex PCR. V and J calls and clone size are those listed in that table; D and trimming were worked out from the DNA. This table has roughly 400,000 clones, about 88% appearing once.

The rearrangement uses TRBV6-2 or TRBV6-3 and TRBJ2-3; 7 bases fit TRBD1. The TCR was taken from a woman younger than 30 who had been exposed to COVID-19. The sequencing sample was made of PBMCs or T cells enriched from blood (not recorded which). The CDR3 DNA follows: TGTGCCAGCAGTCCGTACGGGACAGGCACAGATACGCAGTATTTT. Translated, it gives CASSPYGTGTDTQYF.